The clone carrying this TCR beta chain was observed a handful of times. What it recognizes is unknown. This record comes from a study of blood T cells in healthy people across ages. Study-level findings and limits: Samples with more naive T cells showed higher observed beta diversity.

The authors drew roughly 9.8 milliliters of peripheral blood from each donor. Combining a sample-barcoded 5' primer with a J-beta primer mix, a second PCR ran for roughly 7 to 12 cycles. TCRdb itself ran the 5' RACE reads through MiXCR, one entry per CDR3 protein. The repertoire consists of about a million distinct CDR3 sequences, with about 53% occurring once and the leading ten covering 20% to 25%. Germline V lookup: CDR1 MDHEN, CDR2 SYDVKM. With V trimmed by 3 bases and J by 14 bases, 1 base remained unmatched. This CDR3 has 10 residues. This sequence originates from a woman aged 55-70 years in good health. The chain recombines TRBV28 with TRBJ2-1, with 7 nucleotides matching TRBD2. The sample taken for sequencing was blood. CDR3 residues: CASSLREKFF. The DNA for the CDR3 is TGTGCCAGCAGTTTGCGGGAGAAGTTCTTC. Looking up the rest from reference TRBV28 and TRBJ2-1 gives the full variable domain: DVKVTQSSRYLVKRTGEKVFLECVQDMDHENMFWYRQDPGLGLRLIYFSYDVKMKEKGDIPEGYSVSREKKERFSLILESASTNQTSMYLCASSLREKFFGPGTRLTVL.